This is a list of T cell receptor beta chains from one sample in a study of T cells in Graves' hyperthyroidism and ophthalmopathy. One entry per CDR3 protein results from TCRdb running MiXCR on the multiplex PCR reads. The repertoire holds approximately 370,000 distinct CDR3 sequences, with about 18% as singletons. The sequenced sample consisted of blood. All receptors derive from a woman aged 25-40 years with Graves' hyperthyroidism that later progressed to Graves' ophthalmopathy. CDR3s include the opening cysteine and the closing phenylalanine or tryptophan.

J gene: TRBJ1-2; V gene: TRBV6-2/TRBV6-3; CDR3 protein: CASSSTPYGYTF
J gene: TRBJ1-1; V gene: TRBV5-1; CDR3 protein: CASSLRDSLTEAFF
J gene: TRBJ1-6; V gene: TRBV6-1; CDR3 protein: CASSENVAVNSPLHF
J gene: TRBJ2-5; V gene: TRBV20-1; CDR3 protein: CSARSEQGRETQYF
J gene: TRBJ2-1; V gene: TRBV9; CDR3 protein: CASSRLAGKNNEQFF
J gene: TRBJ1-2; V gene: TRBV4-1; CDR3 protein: CASSPNVRGTYGYTF
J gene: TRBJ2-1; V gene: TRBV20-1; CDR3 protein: CSAQTGIEQFF
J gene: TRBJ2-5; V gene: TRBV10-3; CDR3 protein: CAISETTGAETQYF
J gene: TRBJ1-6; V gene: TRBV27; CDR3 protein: CASSPGMYNSPLHF
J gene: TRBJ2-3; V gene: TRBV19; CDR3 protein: CASSKAGTSGGTDTQYF
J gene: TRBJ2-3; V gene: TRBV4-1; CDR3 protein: CASSPYSGATDTQYF
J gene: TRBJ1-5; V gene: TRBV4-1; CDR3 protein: CASSPKQGWAQHF
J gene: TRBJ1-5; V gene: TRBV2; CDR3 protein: CTSSERRQSDQPQHF
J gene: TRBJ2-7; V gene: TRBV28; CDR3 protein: CASTAHSYEQYF
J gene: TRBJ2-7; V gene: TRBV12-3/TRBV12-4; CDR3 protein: CASSLVPDSYEQYF
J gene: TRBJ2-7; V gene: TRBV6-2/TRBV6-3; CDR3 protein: CASWTDETMKQYF
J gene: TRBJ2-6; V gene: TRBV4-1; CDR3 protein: CASSQDAANVLTF
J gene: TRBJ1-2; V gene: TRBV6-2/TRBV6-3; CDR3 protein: CASSYPTGTGGIYYGYTF
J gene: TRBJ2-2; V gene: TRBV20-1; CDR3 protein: CSASDLAGGDTGELFF
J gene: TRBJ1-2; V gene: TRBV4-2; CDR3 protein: CASSDRGLGGYTF
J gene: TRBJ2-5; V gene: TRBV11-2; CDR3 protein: CASSLARETQYF
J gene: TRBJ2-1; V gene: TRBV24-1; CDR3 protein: CATNDGVYNEQFF
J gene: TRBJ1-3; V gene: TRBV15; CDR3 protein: CATSRDRLYTIYF
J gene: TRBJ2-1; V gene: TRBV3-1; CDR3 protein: CASSPSWQHEQFF
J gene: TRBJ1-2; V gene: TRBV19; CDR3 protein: CASSTGAGRLFLGYTF
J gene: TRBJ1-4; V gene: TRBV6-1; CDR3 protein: CASSRTGGTNEKLFF
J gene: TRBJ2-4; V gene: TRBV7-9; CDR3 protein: CASSLYQGSTKNIQYF
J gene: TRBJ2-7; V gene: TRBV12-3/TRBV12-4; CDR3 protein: CASSFGWDNQKYEQYF
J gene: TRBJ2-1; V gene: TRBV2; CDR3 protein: CASNRLGRGNEQFF
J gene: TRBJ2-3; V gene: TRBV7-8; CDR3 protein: CASSLMAGTDTQYF
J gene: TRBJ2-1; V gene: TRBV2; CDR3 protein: CASSVLVEQFF